Below are 32 T cell receptor beta chains sequenced from a single sample in a study of human T cells and chemical hapten exposure. MiXCR, applied by TCRdb to the RACE reads, yields one record per CDR3 protein. The table has around 95,000 distinct CDR3 sequences, 10% to 12% seen once. Time point here: pre-sensitization, week 0. The treatment is: therapeutic diphenylcyclopropenone sensitization with weekly scalp DPC. Here the sequenced sample was whole blood, taken in connection with sensitization to the hapten diphenylcyclopropenone (DPC). These receptors all stem from a woman aged 60-75 years with alopecia areata. Some clones in this sample may be carry-over from other donors' samples.

This chain joins TRBV12-3 or TRBV12-4 and TRBJ2-2; 7 bases agree with TRBD1. This CDR3 contains 15 residues. J gave up 0 bases and V 3 bases, and 1 base lay outside the gene matches. Here the CDR3 reads CASSFGTANTGELFF. CDR3 sequence (DNA): TGTGCCAGCAGTTTCGGGACAGCGAACACCGGGGAGCTGTTTTTT.

Comments on this clonotype: With a much larger clone just one base away, this may be a read error. The CDR3 does not end in the conserved phenylalanine or tryptophan, so this is likely a read error. This chain uses TRBV20-1 with TRBJ2-1; 8 positions agree with TRBD1. The junction had 5 bases not matched to a gene; V was cut back by 5 bases and J by 2 bases. The germline V gene encodes CDR1 DFQATT and CDR2 SNEGSKA (reference sequence). The CDR3 is 14 residues long. DNA for the CDR3: TGCAGTGCTGACGACAGGGGAACCTACAATGAGCAGTTCTTA. Protein: CSADDRGTYNEQFL.

This clonotype was recorded many times. The chain has TRBV19 and TRBJ2-6; D is unclear. The CDR3 loop spans 16 amino acids. CDR1 is LNHDA, CDR2 SQIVND, per germline (reference sequence). Trimming pared 3 bases from V and 3 bases from J, leaving 12 bases between. The CDR3 reads CASSMSSAGGANVLTF. CDR3 DNA: TGTGCCAGTAGTATGAGTTCGGCTGGTGGGGCCAACGTCCTGACTTTC.

This clonotype was counted a few times. This sequence joins TRBV7-9 and TRBJ1-2; tentatively, D is TRBD1 (5 bases). V shed 1 base and J shed 4 bases, with 16 bases lying between them. CDR1 SEHNR and CDR2 FQNEAQ come from the germline V gene (reference sequence). The CDR3 is 16 amino acids. The DNA for the CDR3 is TGTGCCAGCAGCTTAGTGTCGGGGACGGATATCTATGGCTACACCTTC. Its translation: CASSLVSGTDIYGYTF.

This clonotype was seen ten or more times. The rearrangement links TRBV5-1 to TRBJ1-2; 10 bases map to TRBD1. CDR1 and CDR2 (germline): SGHRS, YFSETQ. This CDR3 contains 16 residues. Germline trimming cut 4 bases from V and 4 bases from J; bases unmatched to any gene: 10. The CDR3 sequence is CASSPTGTGEGYGYTF. CDR3 nucleotides: TGCGCCAGCAGCCCGACCGGGACAGGGGAAGGCTATGGCTACACCTTC.

This clonotype was observed at least ten times. The V and J genes are TRBV20-1 and TRBJ1-5; no firm D call. The length of the CDR3 is 16 residues. V was clipped by 0 bases and J by 5 bases, with 17 bases between them. Germline V gene data show CDR1 as DFQATT and CDR2 as SNEGSKA (reference sequence). The CDR3 coding sequence is TGCAGTGCTAGAGACTATCGGACCCCTCCGGATCAGCCCCAGCATTTT. Protein sequence: CSARDYRTPPDQPQHF.

This chain uses TRBV20-1 with TRBJ2-7; D is perhaps TRBD1 or TRBD2 (5 bases each). Germline V gene data show CDR1 as DFQATT and CDR2 as SNEGSKA (reference sequence). CDR3 length: 15 residues. The V end lost 1 base, the J end lost 3 bases, and 16 bases lay between the germline ends. The CDR3 sequence is CSARARDGNFYEQYF. The CDR3 nucleotides are TGCAGTGCTAGAGCTCGGGACGGGAATTTCTACGAGCAGTACTTC.

The sample holds a few counts of this clonotype. DNA of the CDR3: TGCAGTGCTAGAGAAGCGGGGGCTAGCACAGATACGCAGTATTTT. Translating it yields CSAREAGASTDTQYF. The rearrangement links TRBV20-1 to TRBJ2-3; the match to TRBD2 covers 8 bases. V was clipped by 0 bases and J by 0 bases; unmatched bases: 2. CDR1 and CDR2 from the germline V gene are DFQATT and SNEGSKA (reference sequence). This CDR3 spans 15 amino acids.

The chain combines TRBV5-1 with TRBJ2-5; D unclear. The V and J ends lost 4 bases and 3 bases respectively, with 10 bases between them. CDR3 length: 13 amino acids. Germline assignment: CDR1 SGHRS and CDR2 YFSETQ. The CDR3 spells CASSQQLEETQYF. CDR3 nucleotides: TGCGCCAGCAGCCAACAGTTAGAAGAGACCCAGTACTTC. Looking up the rest from reference TRBV5-1 and TRBJ2-5 gives the full variable domain: KAGVTQTPRYLIKTRGQQVTLSCSPISGHRSVSWYQQTPGQGLQFLFEYFSETQRNKGNFPGRFSGRQFSNSRSEMNVSTLELGDSALYLCASSQQLEETQYFGPGTRLLVL.

This clonotype was counted many times. The rearrangement joins TRBV25-1 to TRBJ1-3; 8 bases agree with TRBD1. Losses at the gene ends were 3 bases for V and 4 bases for J; bases not matched to a gene: 5. The CDR3 has 15 amino acids. In germline, CDR1 is MGHDK, CDR2 SYGVNS. CDR3 DNA: TGTGCCAGCAGTGACACGACAGGGGCCGGAAACACCATATATTTT. Its translation: CASSDTTGAGNTIYF.

This clonotype has ten or more counts. V usage is TRBV11-2 and J usage is TRBJ2-4; no reliable D call. V lost 6 bases and J 0 bases, leaving 15 bases between the germline ends. This CDR3 has 16 residues. From germline, CDR1 is SGHAT and CDR2 FQNNGV. The CDR3 region has the DNA TGTGCCAGCAGTCCCAGTGGGGTTCTAGCCAAAAACATTCAGTACTTC. It is translated as CASSPSGVLAKNIQYF.

In its sample, this clonotype was seen many times. The chain links TRBV30 to TRBJ1-5; D is possibly TRBD1 (5 bases). Trimming took off 2 bases at V and 7 bases at J, with 12 bases between the two ends. Germline CDR1 and CDR2: GTSNPN and SVGIG (reference sequence). This CDR3 spans 13 amino acids. DNA of the CDR3: TGTGCCTGGAGTCAGGGAATGGGGCAGCCCCAGCATTTT. This gives the protein CAWSQGMGQPQHF.

This rearrangement joins TRBV11-2 to TRBJ1-1; D is ambiguous. This CDR3 has 14 residues. V lost 5 bases and J lost 5, with 15 bases in between. Germline assignment: CDR1 SGHAT and CDR2 FQNNGV. CDR3 loop: CASSPPHTKTEAFF. CDR3 bases: TGTGCCAGCAGCCCCCCCCACACCAAAACTGAAGCTTTCTTT.

The rearrangement links TRBV2 to TRBJ2-1, with 15 positions matching TRBD2. V lost 7 bases, J lost 10 bases, and 17 bases stayed unmatched. CDR3 length: 18 residues. Germline CDR1 is SNHLY and CDR2 is FYNNEI. The CDR3 nucleotides are TGTGCCAGCATACCTACCGGGACTAGCGGGGGGCTGCTTATGGAGCAGTTCTTC. It yields the protein CASIPTGTSGGLLMEQFF.

This clonotype was observed many times. V gene TRBV11-3 combines with J gene TRBJ2-1, with TRBD2 as a possible D gene (6 bases). The germline V and J ends were trimmed by 4 bases and 4 bases, with 11 bases remaining between them. The CDR3 covers 14 residues. Germline values: CDR1 SGHNT, CDR2 YENEEA. In DNA, the CDR3 is TGTGCCAGCAGCTCGGGTCTAGCGTACAATGAGCAGTTCTTC. This encodes CASSSGLAYNEQFF.

This clonotype showed up many times. The chain employs TRBV20-1 and TRBJ1-2; unclear D gene. The CDR3 extends over 12 amino acids. The V end lost 7 bases, the J end lost 1 base, and 10 bases lay between the germline ends. CDR1 is DFQATT, CDR2 SNEGSKA, per germline (reference sequence). The CDR3 sequence is CSVFKVNYGYTF. In nucleotides, the CDR3 is TGCAGTGTTTTCAAGGTTAACTATGGCTACACCTTC.

This clonotype was seen many times. The V and J genes are TRBV29-1 and TRBJ2-3, with unresolved D. Germline V CDR1 and CDR2: SQVTM, ANQGSEA. This CDR3 contains 14 residues. V lost 1 base, J lost 4 bases, and 12 bases lay in between. The CDR3 reads CSVEGLGLADTQYF. The CDR3 DNA reads TGCAGCGTTGAAGGCCTTGGGTTAGCAGATACGCAGTATTTT.

This clonotype was counted a few times. This chain links TRBV12-5 with TRBJ1-2; possibly TRBD1 for D (6 bases). CDR3 length equals 16 residues. Between the trimmed V and J ends, which lost 0 bases and 6 bases, there was a span of 17 bases. The germline gives CDR1 LGHNT, CDR2 FRNRAP. CDR3 amino acids: CASGLVLGGLLDGYTF. CDR3 DNA sequence: TGTGCTAGTGGTTTGGTACTCGGGGGGCTATTGGATGGCTACACCTTC.

There are a few counts of this clonotype. J is TRBJ1-5 and V is TRBV10-2, with 7 positions matching TRBD1. The germline gives CDR1 WSHSY, CDR2 SAAADI. V was clipped by 4 bases and J by 6 bases; unmatched bases: 3. The length of the CDR3 is 13 residues. The CDR3 protein is CASSGSGGQPQHF. CDR3 bases: TGCGCCAGCAGTGGATCAGGGGGTCAGCCCCAGCATTTT.

The sample holds a few counts of this clonotype. The chain couples TRBV5-5 to TRBJ1-3; no reliable D call. The CDR3 is 15 amino acids. V was trimmed by 4 bases and J by 0 bases, leaving 11 bases between them. Germline V gene sequence: CDR1 SGHKS, CDR2 YYEKEE (reference sequence). CDR3 sequence reads: CASSDQVDSGNTIYF. For the CDR3, the DNA is TGTGCCAGCAGCGACCAGGTTGACTCTGGAAACACCATATATTTT.

This chain connects TRBV12-3 or TRBV12-4 to TRBJ2-1; 12 bases match TRBD2. There are 16 residues in the CDR3. With 6 bases clipped from V and 2 bases from J, the junction kept 5 bases outside the gene matches. The CDR3 DNA is TGTGCCAGCAGAGACCTAGCGGGGGGGACCTACAATGAGCAGTTCTTC. Translating it yields CASRDLAGGTYNEQFF.

This clonotype has only a few counts. The chain joins TRBV5-1 to TRBJ2-3; either TRBD1 or TRBD2 may supply D (6 bases each). V was trimmed by 0 bases and J by 6 bases, leaving 14 bases between them. CDR3 length: 15 residues. The germline CDR1 and CDR2 sequences are SGHRS and YFSETQ. The CDR3 region is CASSLAAQGRDTQYF. In DNA form, the CDR3 reads TGCGCCAGCAGCTTGGCCGCGCAGGGGAGGGATACGCAGTATTTT.

The chain combines TRBV10-3 with TRBJ2-5; the D gene is possibly TRBD2 (6 bases). The CDR3 loop spans 15 amino acids. Germline values: CDR1 ENHRY, CDR2 SYGVKD. V lost 4 bases and J lost 5, with 17 bases in between. The CDR3 DNA is TGTGCCATCAGTGCTACCGGGGGTCTTGCCGAGACCCAGTACTTC. It codes for CAISATGGLAETQYF.

This sequence joins TRBV7-3 and TRBJ2-3, with TRBD2 matching over 8 bases. This CDR3 spans 14 amino acids. The germline CDR1 and CDR2 sequences are SGHTA and FQGTGA. V dropped 4 bases and J dropped 7; count of bases not matched to a gene: 7. The CDR3 is CASSSGTSVNTQYF. CDR3 coding DNA: TGTGCCAGCAGCTCCGGGACTAGTGTAAATACGCAGTATTTT.

Notes on this clonotype: An end of the junction differs from the germline gene, which may be a read error. The rearrangement joins TRBV19 to TRBJ2-2, with TRBD2 as a possible D gene (6 bases). The CDR3 runs to 13 residues. Germline loops: CDR1 LNHDA, CDR2 SQIVND (reference sequence). The CDR3 DNA is TGTGCCAGTAGTATGGAGGGGTACGGGGAGCTGTTCTTT. Protein: CASSMEGYGELFF.

Concerning this clonotype: Given a much more abundant clone one base away, this may be a read error. The V and J genes are TRBV9 and TRBJ2-3; the D call may be TRBD1 or TRBD2 (6 bases each). CDR1 is SGDLS, CDR2 YYNGEE, per germline. The CDR3 has 16 amino acids. V lost 0 bases and J lost 8, with 19 bases in between. CDR3 in DNA: TGTGCCAGCAGCGTAGAGGGGGGTCTAACCTCAGGTACGCAGTATTTT. Translating gives CASSVEGGLTSGTQYF.

Note on this clonotype: A single base separates this from a much larger clone, so it may be a read error. The chain joins TRBV25-1 to TRBJ2-1; no definite D call. CDR1 and CDR2 (germline): MGHDK, SYGVNS. This CDR3 has 15 amino acids. Trimming cost V 3 bases and J 4 bases, with 13 bases left between them. In DNA form, the CDR3 reads TGTGCCAGCAGTGACGGTGCAGCTGAATACAATGAGCAGTTCTTC. This codes for CASSDGAAEYNEQFF.

V gene TRBV7-2 combines with J gene TRBJ1-1; tentatively, D is TRBD1 (6 bases). Looked up from germline, CDR1 is SGHTA and CDR2 is FQGNSA. CDR3 length equals 16 residues. Trimming took 1 base from V and 0 from J, leaving 12 bases between them. CDR3 DNA: TGTGCCAGCAGCTTAGTGGTAGGACAGTTGAACACTGAAGCTTTCTTT. It yields the protein CASSLVVGQLNTEAFF.

This chain links TRBV3-1 with TRBJ2-7; tentatively, D is TRBD1 (5 bases). The CDR3 consists of 14 residues. Germline loops: CDR1 LGHDT, CDR2 YNNKEL (reference sequence). Trimming cost V 3 bases and J 5 bases, with 14 bases left between them. The CDR3 sequence: CASSQISGYHEQYF. As DNA, the CDR3 is TGTGCCAGCAGCCAGATTTCAGGGTACCACGAGCAGTACTTC.

The chain uses TRBV12-3 or TRBV12-4 and TRBJ1-2; D not certain. Deletions cut 7 bases from V and 5 bases from J, with 17 bases between. The CDR3 contains 14 residues. The chain's CDR3 is CASNRGRDPYGYTF. The CDR3 DNA sequence: TGTGCCAGCAACCGCGGACGGGATCCTTATGGCTACACCTTC.

Only a few counts were recorded for this clonotype. The CDR3 reads CSVGTSSYEQYF. As DNA, the CDR3 is TGCAGCGTTGGGACTAGCTCCTACGAGCAGTACTTC. The chain employs TRBV29-1 and TRBJ2-7, with TRBD2 matching over 7 bases. The CDR3 sequence is 12 residues long. Per germline, CDR1 SQVTM and CDR2 ANQGSEA. The junction had 0 bases not matched to a gene; V was cut back by 4 bases and J by 0 bases.

This clonotype was detected a few times. The chain employs TRBV9 and TRBJ1-1, with unresolved D. V gave up 3 bases and J gave up 4 bases, with 7 bases separating them. CDR1 and CDR2 from the germline V gene are SGDLS and YYNGEE. The CDR3 has 12 amino acids. In DNA, the CDR3 is TGTGCCAGCAGCGACCGGGCCACTGAAGCTTTCTTT. Protein product: CASSDRATEAFF.